The sequence of this T cell receptor (beta chain) was determined in a study of OX40 agonist ivuxolimab in advanced cancers. Whole-study context: Partial responses were achieved by three patients, one with hepatocellular carcinoma and two with cutaneous melanoma.

This table comes from immunoSEQ multiplex PCR, and its TCRdb copy is limited to in-frame clones, with some not included. The sample lists 55,000 to 60,000 clones; roughly 89% were seen once. Turning to this clone: Antigen: not known.

The CDR3 spans 15 residues. V lost 0 bases to trimming and J lost 0 bases, with 8 bases between them. Germline-derived CDR1 and CDR2 are SNHLY and FYNNEI. Findings and caveats of the study: Partial responders receiving 0.1-3.0 mg/kg showed among the lowest clonal expansion.

This receptor was obtained from an adult with an advanced solid tumor such as melanoma, head and neck, liver or kidney cancer. The specimen was CD4+ or CD8+ T cells sorted from blood, collected in a trial of the OX40 agonist ivuxolimab. V and J are TRBV2 and TRBJ1-1; D gene unclear. For the CDR3, the DNA is TGTGCCAGCAGTGAAGCGGAGAGAATGAACACTGAAGCTTTCTTT. Protein sequence: CASSEAERMNTEAFF.